This T cell receptor beta chain originates from a study of shared clonotypes between healthy human individuals. Findings of the study overall: Sampling covered nothing but blood. Tissue TCR repertoires likely differ from those found in blood.

A note on this clone: What it binds is not known. This sample also contains other DNA sequences that code for the same CDR3.

Per germline, CDR1 ENHRY and CDR2 SYGVKD. The CDR3 has 13 amino acids. V was shortened by 2 bases and J by 3 bases, with 7 bases between the two germline ends. The deep-level immunoSEQ assay was used. Sorted subsets were amplified in replicate PCRs using around 200 ng DNA, about 30,000 T cell genomes. Profiled with immunoSEQ multiplex PCR; TCRdb holds only in-frame clones, not every one. This sample has 2.3 million or so clones, with about 92% found just once. The rearrangement uses TRBV10-3 and TRBJ1-1, with a possible D match to TRBD1 (5 bases). The sequencing sample was made of naive CD4+ T cells from PBMCs. The subset denotes: CD45RA+ positively selected. This receptor was identified in a man between 18 and 29 years old in good health. Some clones in this sample may be carry-over from other donors' samples. The CDR3 coding sequence is TGTGCCATCAGTGAGCGGGGGGACACTGAAGCTTTCTTT. Its protein is CAISERGDTEAFF.